This T cell receptor beta chain was captured in a study of blood T cell repertoires in COVID-19. Assay used: immunoSEQ multiplex PCR; TCRdb lists only in-frame clones, some missing. The sample lists approximately 260,000 clones, around 87% seen once, with about 3.5% in the top ten. V gave up 5 bases and J gave up 9 bases, with 13 bases separating them. CDR1 and CDR2 (germline): SGHAT, FQNNGV. This CDR3 region has 12 residues. The V gene is TRBV11-2, the J gene TRBJ1-2; D not certain. The source is a man between 18 and 29 years old with active or convalescent COVID-19. Sequences were obtained from peripheral blood. CDR3 sequence (DNA): TGTGCCAGCAGCCTTTCGGTTGAGAGCTACACCTTC. This gives the protein CASSLSVESYTF.